These T cell receptor beta chains were read from a single sample in a study of human T cells and chemical hapten exposure. TCRdb re-analysed the RACE reads in MiXCR, keeping a single row per CDR3 protein. Among about 260,000 distinct CDR3 sequences listed, about 8.6% were seen once. The sequenced sample was whole blood, obtained in connection with sensitization to the hapten diphenylcyclopropenone (DPC). The source is a middle-aged woman with alopecia areata. Some clones in this sample may be carry-over from other donors' samples. CDR3s include the opening cysteine and the closing phenylalanine or tryptophan. The order of the fields is V gene, clone size, J gene, D gene, CDR3 protein, CDR3 DNA. D genes are given only for firm matches. Size is stated for part of the rows, as once, few or many counts, or as a class when the clone is expanded.

TRBV28	few	TRBJ1-2	.	CASSLDLTYGYTF	TGTGCCAGCAGTTTGGACCTTACCTATGGCTACACCTTC
TRBV5-1	many	TRBJ2-7	.	CASSSGRLGDEQYF	TGCGCCAGCAGCTCGGGACGCCTGGGGGACGAGCAGTACTTC
TRBV28	many	TRBJ2-7	TRBD1	CASSPPDRGKEQYF	TGTGCCAGCAGCCCCCCGGACAGGGGAAAAGAGCAGTACTTC
TRBV12-3/TRBV12-4	few	TRBJ2-1	TRBD2	CASSLARENHNEQFF	TGTGCCAGCAGTTTAGCGCGGGAGAACCACAATGAGCAGTTCTTC
TRBV6-5	few	TRBJ1-6	.	CASSPGTGTGNSPLHF	TGTGCCAGCAGTCCCGGGACCGGGACGGGCAATTCACCCCTCCACTTT
TRBV2	many	TRBJ2-4	TRBD2	CASSDPGGSKNIQYF	TGTGCCAGCAGTGACCCGGGGGGGTCCAAAAACATTCAGTACTTC
TRBV18	.	TRBJ2-1	.	CASSPPLSGFNYYNEQFF	TGTGCCAGCTCACCACCTCTCTCGGGTTTCAACTACTACAATGAGCAGTTCTTC
TRBV28	.	TRBJ2-1	TRBD2	CASSLEAGERHEQFF	TGTGCCAGCAGTTTAGAAGCGGGAGAACGCCATGAGCAGTTCTTC
TRBV6-4	many	TRBJ2-1	TRBD2	CASSEGAGGGNEQFF	TGTGCCAGCAGTGAAGGCGCGGGAGGCGGCAATGAGCAGTTCTTC
TRBV29-1	.	TRBJ2-6	TRBD1	CSAFTGGSGANVLTF	TGCAGCGCCTTCACAGGGGGGTCTGGGGCCAACGTCCTGACTTTC
TRBV18	.	TRBJ1-4	.	CASSLSRGSEKLFF	TGTGCCAGCTCACTCTCGCGGGGCTCTGAAAAACTGTTTTTT
TRBV4-3	.	TRBJ1-1	TRBD1	CASSQRGRGEAFF	TGCGCCAGCAGCCAAAGGGGGCGAGGAGAAGCTTTCTTT
TRBV6-2/TRBV6-3	many	TRBJ1-1	.	CASSPGPNTEAFF	TGCGCCAGCAGTCCCGGGCCGAACACTGAAGCTTTCTTT
TRBV4-2	few	TRBJ1-2	.	CASSQDSDSYGYTF	TGTGCCAGCAGCCAAGACTCTGACAGTTATGGCTACACCTTC
TRBV7-9	.	TRBJ2-1	TRBD2	CASSQPGLAASSYNEQFF	TGTGCCAGCAGTCAGCCGGGACTAGCGGCTAGCTCCTACAATGAGCAGTTCTTC
TRBV5-1	few	TRBJ2-7	.	CASSLSAAQVYEQYF	TGCGCCAGCAGCCTTTCCGCGGCACAGGTCTACGAGCAGTACTTC
TRBV5-1	.	TRBJ1-6	.	CASSLSQDSPLHF	TGCGCCAGCAGCTTGTCTCAGGACTCACCCCTCCACTTT